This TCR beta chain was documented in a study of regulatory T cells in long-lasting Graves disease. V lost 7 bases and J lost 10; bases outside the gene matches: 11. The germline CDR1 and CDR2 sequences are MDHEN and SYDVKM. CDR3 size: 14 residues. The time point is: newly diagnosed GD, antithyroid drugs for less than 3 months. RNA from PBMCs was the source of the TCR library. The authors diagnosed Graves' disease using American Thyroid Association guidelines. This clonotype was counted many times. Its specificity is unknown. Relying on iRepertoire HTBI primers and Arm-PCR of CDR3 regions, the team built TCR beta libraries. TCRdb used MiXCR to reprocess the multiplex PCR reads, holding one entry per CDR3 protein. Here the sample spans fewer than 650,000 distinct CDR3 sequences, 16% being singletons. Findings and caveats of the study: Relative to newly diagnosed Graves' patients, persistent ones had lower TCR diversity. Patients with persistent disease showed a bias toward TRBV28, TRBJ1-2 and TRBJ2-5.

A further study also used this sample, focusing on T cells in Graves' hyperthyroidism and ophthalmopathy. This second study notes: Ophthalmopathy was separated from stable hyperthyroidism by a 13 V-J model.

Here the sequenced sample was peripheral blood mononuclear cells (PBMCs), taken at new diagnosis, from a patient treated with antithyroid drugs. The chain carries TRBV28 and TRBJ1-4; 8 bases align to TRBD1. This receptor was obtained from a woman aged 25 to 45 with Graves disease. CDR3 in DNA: TGTGCCAGCAATACCGGGACAGGCCCGGTAAAACTGTTTTTT. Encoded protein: CASNTGTGPVKLFF.